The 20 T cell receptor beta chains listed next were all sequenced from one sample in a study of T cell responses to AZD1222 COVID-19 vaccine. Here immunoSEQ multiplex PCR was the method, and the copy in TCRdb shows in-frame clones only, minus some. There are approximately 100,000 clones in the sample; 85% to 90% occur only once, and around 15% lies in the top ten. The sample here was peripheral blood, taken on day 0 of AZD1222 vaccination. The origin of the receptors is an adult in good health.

The chain's CDR3 is CASTPGNLGTDTQYF. CDR3 in DNA: TGTGCCAGCACCCCAGGGAATTTGGGCACAGATACGCAGTATTTT. The chain links TRBV2 to TRBJ2-3; weak D call: TRBD1 (5 bases). Trimming shortened V by 7 bases and J by 1 base, and 15 bases separated the two germline ends. There are 15 residues in the CDR3. Germline CDR1 SNHLY, CDR2 FYNNEI.

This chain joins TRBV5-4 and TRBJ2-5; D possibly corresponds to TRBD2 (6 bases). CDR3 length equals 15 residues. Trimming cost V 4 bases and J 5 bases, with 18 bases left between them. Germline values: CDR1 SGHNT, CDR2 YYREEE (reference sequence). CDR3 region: CASSTSRGLVETQYF. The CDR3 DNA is TGTGCCAGCAGCACCTCGCGGGGCTTGGTGGAGACCCAGTACTTC.

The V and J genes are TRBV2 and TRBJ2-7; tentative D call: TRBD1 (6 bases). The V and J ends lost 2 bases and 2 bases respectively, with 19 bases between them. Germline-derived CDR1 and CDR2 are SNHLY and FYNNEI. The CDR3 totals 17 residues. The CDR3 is CASSEPLMDSATYEQYF. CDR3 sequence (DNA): TGTGCCAGCAGTGAACCCCTAATGGACAGTGCAACCTACGAGCAGTACTTC.

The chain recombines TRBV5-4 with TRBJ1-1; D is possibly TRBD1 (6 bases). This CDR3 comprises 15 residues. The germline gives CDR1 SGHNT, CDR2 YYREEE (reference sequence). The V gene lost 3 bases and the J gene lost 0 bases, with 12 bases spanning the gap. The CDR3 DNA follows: TGTGCCAGCAGCTCTCAGGGGATTATGAACACTGAAGCTTTCTTT. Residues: CASSSQGIMNTEAFF.

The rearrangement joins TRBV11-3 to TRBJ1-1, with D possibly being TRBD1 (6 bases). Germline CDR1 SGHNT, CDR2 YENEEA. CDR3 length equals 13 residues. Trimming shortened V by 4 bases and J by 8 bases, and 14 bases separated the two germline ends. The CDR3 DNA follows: TGTGCCAGCAGCTCGGGGGGGCGGTTCGAAGCTTTCTTT. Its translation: CASSSGGRFEAFF.

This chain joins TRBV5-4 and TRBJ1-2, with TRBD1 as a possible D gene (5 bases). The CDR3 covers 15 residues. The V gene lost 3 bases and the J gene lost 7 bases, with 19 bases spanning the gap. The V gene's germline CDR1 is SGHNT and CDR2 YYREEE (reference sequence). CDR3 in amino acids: CASSSPGLRAGGYTF. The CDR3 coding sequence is TGTGCCAGCAGCTCACCGGGACTCAGGGCGGGTGGCTACACCTTC.

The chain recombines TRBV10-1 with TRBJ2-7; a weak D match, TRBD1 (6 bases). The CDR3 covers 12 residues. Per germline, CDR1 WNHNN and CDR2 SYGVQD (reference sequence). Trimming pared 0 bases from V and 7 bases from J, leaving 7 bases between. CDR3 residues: CASSESGTEQYF. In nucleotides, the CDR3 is TGCGCCAGCAGTGAGTCCGGGACAGAGCAGTACTTC.

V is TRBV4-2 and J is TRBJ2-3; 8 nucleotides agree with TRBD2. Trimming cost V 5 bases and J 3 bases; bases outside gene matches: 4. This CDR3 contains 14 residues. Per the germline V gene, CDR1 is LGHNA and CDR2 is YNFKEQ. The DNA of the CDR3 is TGTGCCAGCAGCGCGGGACTAGGGACAGATACGCAGTATTTT. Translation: CASSAGLGTDTQYF.

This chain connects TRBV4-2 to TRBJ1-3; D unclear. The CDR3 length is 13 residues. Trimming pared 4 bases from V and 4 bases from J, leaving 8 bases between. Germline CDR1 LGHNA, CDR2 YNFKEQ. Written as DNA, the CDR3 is TGTGCCAGCAGCCGAAGCAAAGGAAACACCATATATTTT. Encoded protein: CASSRSKGNTIYF.

The CDR3 spells CASSEARASYNEQFF. CDR3 coding DNA: TGTGCCAGCAGTGAGGCCAGGGCCTCCTACAATGAGCAGTTCTTC. The chain combines TRBV2 with TRBJ2-1; possibly TRBD1 for D (5 bases). The ends were cut back, 3 bases at V and 0 bases at J, with 9 bases in the middle. Germline V gives CDR1 SNHLY, CDR2 FYNNEI. This CDR3 region has 15 residues.

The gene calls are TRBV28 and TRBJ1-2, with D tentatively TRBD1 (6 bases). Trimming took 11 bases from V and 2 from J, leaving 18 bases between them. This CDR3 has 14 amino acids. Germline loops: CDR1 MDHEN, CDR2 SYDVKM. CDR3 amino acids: CASYKGHANYGYTF. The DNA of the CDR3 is TGTGCCTCCTATAAGGGACACGCGAACTATGGCTACACCTTC.

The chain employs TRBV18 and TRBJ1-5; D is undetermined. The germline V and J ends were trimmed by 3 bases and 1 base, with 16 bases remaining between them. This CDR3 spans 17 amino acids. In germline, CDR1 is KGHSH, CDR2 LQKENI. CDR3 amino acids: CASSPLGPPASNQPQHF. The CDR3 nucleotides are TGTGCCAGCTCACCCCTTGGACCCCCGGCAAGCAATCAGCCCCAGCATTTT.

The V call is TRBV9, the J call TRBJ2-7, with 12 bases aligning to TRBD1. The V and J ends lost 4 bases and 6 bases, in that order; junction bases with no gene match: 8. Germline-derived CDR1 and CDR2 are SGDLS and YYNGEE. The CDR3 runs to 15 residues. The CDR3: CASSLTGTGGGEQYF. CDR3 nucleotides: TGTGCCAGCAGCCTCACCGGGACAGGGGGCGGCGAGCAGTACTTC. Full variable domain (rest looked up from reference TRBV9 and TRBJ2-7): DSGVTQTPKHLITATGQRVTLRCSPRSGDLSVYWYQQSLDQGLQFLIQYYNGEERAKGNILERFSAQQFPDLHSELNLSSLELGDSALYFCASSLTGTGGGEQYFGPGTRLTVT.

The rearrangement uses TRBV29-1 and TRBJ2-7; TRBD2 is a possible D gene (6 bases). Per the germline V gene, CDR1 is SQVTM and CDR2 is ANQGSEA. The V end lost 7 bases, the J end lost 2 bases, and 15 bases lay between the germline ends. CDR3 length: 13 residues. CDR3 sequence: CSGWDGRAYEQYF. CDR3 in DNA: TGCAGCGGGTGGGACGGGAGAGCCTACGAGCAGTACTTC.

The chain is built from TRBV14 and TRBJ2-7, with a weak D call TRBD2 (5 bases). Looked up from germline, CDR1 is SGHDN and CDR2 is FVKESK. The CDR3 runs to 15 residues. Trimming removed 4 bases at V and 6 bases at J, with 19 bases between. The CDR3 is CASSPRGFSRTEQYF. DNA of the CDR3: TGTGCCAGCAGCCCGAGAGGGTTTTCGCGAACCGAGCAGTACTTC.

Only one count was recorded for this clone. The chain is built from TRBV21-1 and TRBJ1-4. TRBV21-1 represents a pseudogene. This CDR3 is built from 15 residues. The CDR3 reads CASSKGRVANEKLFF. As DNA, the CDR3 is TGTGCCAGCAGCAAAGGTAGGGTAGCTAATGAAAAACTGTTTTTT.

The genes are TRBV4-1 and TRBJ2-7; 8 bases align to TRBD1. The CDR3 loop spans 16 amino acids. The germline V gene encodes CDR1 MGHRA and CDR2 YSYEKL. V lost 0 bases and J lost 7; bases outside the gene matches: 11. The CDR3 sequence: CASSQDLVTGVLEQYF. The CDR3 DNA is TGCGCCAGCAGCCAAGACCTCGTGACAGGGGTCCTAGAGCAGTACTTC.

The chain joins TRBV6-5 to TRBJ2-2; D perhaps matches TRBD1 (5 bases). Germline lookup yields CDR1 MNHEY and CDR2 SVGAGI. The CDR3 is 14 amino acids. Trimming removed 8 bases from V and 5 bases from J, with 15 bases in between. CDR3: CASVVTPGTGELFF. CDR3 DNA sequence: TGTGCCAGCGTTGTGACCCCAGGGACCGGGGAGCTGTTTTTT.

The chain's CDR3 is CASSLFRALSYNEQFF. The DNA of the CDR3 is TGCGCCAGCAGCTTGTTCCGGGCGCTCTCCTACAATGAGCAGTTCTTC. V and J are TRBV5-1 and TRBJ2-1; D is unresolved. The CDR3 is 16 residues long. The ends were cut back, 1 base at V and 0 bases at J, with 11 bases in the middle. Germline loops: CDR1 SGHRS, CDR2 YFSETQ. The entire variable domain, with the rest obtained from reference TRBV5-1 and TRBJ2-1, is as follows: KAGVTQTPRYLIKTRGQQVTLSCSPISGHRSVSWYQQTPGQGLQFLFEYFSETQRNKGNFPGRFSGRQFSNSRSEMNVSTLELGDSALYLCASSLFRALSYNEQFFGPGTRLTVL.

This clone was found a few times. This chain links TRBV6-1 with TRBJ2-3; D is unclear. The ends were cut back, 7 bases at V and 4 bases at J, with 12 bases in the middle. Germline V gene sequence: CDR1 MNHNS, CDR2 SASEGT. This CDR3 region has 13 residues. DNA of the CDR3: TGTGCCAGCAAGAGAAAGTTCGCAGATACGCAGTATTTT. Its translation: CASKRKFADTQYF.